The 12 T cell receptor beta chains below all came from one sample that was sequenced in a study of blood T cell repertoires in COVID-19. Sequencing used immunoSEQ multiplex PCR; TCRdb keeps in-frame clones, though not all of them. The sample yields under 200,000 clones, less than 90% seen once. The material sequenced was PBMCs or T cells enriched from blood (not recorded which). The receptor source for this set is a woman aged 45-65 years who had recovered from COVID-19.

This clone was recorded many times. CDR3 residues: CSVRTGPANYGYTF. In DNA, the CDR3 is TGCAGCGTACGGACAGGTCCTGCTAACTATGGCTACACCTTC. The J gene is TRBJ1-2, the V gene TRBV29-1, with 7 bases fitting TRBD1. Germline CDR1 and CDR2: SQVTM and ANQGSEA. Trimming took 6 bases from V and 0 from J; bases not matched to a gene: 7. The length of the CDR3 is 14 residues.

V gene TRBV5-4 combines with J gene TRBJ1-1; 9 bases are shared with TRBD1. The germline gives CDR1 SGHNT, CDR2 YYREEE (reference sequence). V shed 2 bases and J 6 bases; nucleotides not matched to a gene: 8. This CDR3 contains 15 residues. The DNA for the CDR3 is TGTGCCAGCAGCTTTCCCGGACAGGGGATCCCTGAAGCTTTCTTT. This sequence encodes CASSFPGQGIPEAFF.

CDR3 sequence (DNA): TGCGCCAGCAGCCAGGACGACTTGAGAGGGTCCATTCAGTACTTC. Translated: CASSQDDLRGSIQYF. The chain combines TRBV4-3 with TRBJ2-4, with a possible D match to TRBD2 (5 bases). The ends were cut back, 3 bases at V and 9 bases at J, with 18 bases in the middle. Germline assignment: CDR1 LGHNA and CDR2 YSLEER. This CDR3 is built from 15 residues.

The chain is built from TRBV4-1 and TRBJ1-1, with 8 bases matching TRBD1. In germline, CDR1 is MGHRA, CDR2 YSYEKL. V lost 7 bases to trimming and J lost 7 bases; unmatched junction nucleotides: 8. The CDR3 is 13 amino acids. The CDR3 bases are TGCGCCAGCAAGCACCAGGGGGCCCTTGAAGCTTTCTTT. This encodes CASKHQGALEAFF.

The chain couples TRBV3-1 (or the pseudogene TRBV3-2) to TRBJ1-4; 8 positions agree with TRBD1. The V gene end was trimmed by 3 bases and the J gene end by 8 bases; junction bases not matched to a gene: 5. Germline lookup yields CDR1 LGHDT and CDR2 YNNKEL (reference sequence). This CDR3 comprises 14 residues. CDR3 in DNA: TGTGCCAGCAGCCACCTGACAGGGGAAGAAAAACTGTTTTTT. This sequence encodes CASSHLTGEEKLFF.

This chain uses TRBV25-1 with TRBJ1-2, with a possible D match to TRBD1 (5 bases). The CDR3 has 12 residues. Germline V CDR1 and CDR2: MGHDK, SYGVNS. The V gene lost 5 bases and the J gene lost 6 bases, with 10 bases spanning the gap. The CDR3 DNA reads TGTGCCAGCAGTTATGCAGGGAATGGCTACACCTTC. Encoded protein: CASSYAGNGYTF.

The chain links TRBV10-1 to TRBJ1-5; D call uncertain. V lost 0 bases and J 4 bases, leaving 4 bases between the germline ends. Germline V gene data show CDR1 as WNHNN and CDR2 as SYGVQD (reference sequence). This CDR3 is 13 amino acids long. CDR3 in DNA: TGCGCCAGCAGTGAGTCTCGGAATCAGCCCCAGCATTTT. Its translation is CASSESRNQPQHF.

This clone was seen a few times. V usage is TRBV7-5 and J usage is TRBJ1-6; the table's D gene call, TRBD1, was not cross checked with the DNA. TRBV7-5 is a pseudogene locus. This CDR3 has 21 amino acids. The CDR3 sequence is CVRSLESEWGQRSSYNSPLHF. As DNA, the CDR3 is TGTGTCAGAAGCTTAGAGAGTGAGTGGGGACAGAGAAGCTCCTATAATTCACCCCTCCACTTT.

CDR3 amino acids: CASSLAGSGEAFF. The CDR3 DNA reads as TGTGCCAGCAGCTTAGCCGGGAGTGGGGAAGCTTTCTTT. This chain connects TRBV7-6 to TRBJ1-1, with no clear D. The CDR3 has 13 residues. Germline V gene sequence: CDR1 SGHVS, CDR2 FNYEAQ. Trimming took 0 bases from V and 8 from J, leaving 10 bases between them.

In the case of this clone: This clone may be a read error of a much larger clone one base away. In nucleotides, the CDR3 is TGTGCCAGCAGTGAGGCCCAAAGCTCCTACAATGAGCAGTTCTTC. The encoded protein is CASSEAQSSYNEQFF. This chain connects TRBV2 to TRBJ2-1, with D hard to call. This CDR3 has 15 residues. Per the germline V gene, CDR1 is SNHLY and CDR2 is FYNNEI. The V end was cut by 3 bases, the J end by 0 bases, with 9 bases between.

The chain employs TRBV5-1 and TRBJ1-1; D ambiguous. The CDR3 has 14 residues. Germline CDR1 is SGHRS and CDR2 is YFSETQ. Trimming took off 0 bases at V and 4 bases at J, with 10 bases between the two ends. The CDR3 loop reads CASSLDSGSTEAFF. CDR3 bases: TGCGCCAGCAGCTTGGACAGCGGGTCCACTGAAGCTTTCTTT. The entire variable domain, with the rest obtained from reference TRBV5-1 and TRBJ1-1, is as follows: KAGVTQTPRYLIKTRGQQVTLSCSPISGHRSVSWYQQTPGQGLQFLFEYFSETQRNKGNFPGRFSGRQFSNSRSEMNVSTLELGDSALYLCASSLDSGSTEAFFGQGTRLTVV.

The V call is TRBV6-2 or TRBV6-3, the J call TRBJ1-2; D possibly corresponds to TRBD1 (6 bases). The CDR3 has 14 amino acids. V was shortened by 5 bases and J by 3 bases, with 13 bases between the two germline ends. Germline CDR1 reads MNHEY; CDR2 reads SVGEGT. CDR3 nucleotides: TGTGCCAGCAGTAGCCATACAGGGTACTATGGCTACACCTTC. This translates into CASSSHTGYYGYTF.